The T cell receptor beta chain described here comes from a study of T cell responses to AZD1222 COVID-19 vaccine. Study conclusions and caveats: Spike regions recognized by vaccine-associated CD4 TCRs spanned the protein, led by 160-218 and 743-854.

TCRdb's copy holds only in-frame clones and misses some; the assay was immunoSEQ multiplex PCR. The sample lists 55,000 to 75,000 clones, 70% to 90% occurring once. Concerning this clone: No antigen is known for it.

The receptor's source is an adult in good health. This material consisted of peripheral blood, taken on day 0 of AZD1222 vaccination.

The CDR3 bases are TGTGCCAGCACCGATCCCCGGATGGCCGGGGAGCTGTTTTTT. It translates to CASTDPRMAGELFF. This rearrangement joins TRBV6-6 to TRBJ2-2; D is unclear. The CDR3 extends over 14 amino acids. Deletions cut 7 bases from V and 6 bases from J, with 15 bases between. The germline V gene has CDR1 MNHNY and CDR2 SVGAGI (reference sequence).